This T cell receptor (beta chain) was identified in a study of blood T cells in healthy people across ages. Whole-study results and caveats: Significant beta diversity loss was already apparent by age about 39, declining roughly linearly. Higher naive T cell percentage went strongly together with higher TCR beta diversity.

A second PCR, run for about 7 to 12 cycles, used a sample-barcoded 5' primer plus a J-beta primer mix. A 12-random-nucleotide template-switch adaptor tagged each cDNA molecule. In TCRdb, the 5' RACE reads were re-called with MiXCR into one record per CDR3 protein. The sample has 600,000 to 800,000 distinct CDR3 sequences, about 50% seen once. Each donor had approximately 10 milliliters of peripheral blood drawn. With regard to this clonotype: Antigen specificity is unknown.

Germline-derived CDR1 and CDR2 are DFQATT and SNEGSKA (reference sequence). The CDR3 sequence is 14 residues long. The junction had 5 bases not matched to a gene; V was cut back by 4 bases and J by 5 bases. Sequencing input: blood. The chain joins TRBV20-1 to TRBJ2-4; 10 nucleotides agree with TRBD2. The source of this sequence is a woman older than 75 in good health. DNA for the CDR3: TGCAGTGCTACTAGCGGGAGTCGGGAAAACATTCAGTACTTC. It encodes CSATSGSRENIQYF.